These 2 T cell receptor beta chains originate from one sample sequenced in a study of T-cell memory formation after mild COVID-19. TCRdb called the 5' RACE reads again in MiXCR, with one record for every CDR3 protein. The repertoire holds approximately 210,000 distinct CDR3 sequences, with roughly 10% as singletons. The sequencing sample was made of PBMCs or a T cell subset sorted from them (not recorded which). The receptors were sampled from a man in his late teens or twenties who had mild COVID-19 (a few samples of this study predate the infection). Cell type and time point are not known.

This clonotype occurred a few times. The chain links TRBV5-1 to TRBJ2-2; 8 bases agree with TRBD2. J lost 1 base, V lost 4 bases, and 6 bases had no gene match. The germline V gene encodes CDR1 SGHRS and CDR2 YFSETQ. The CDR3 covers 16 residues. CDR3 DNA: TGCGCCAGCAGCCAAGGACTAGCCCTGAACACCGGGGAGCTGTTTTTT. The encoded protein is CASSQGLALNTGELFF.

In this sample, this clonotype turned up a few times. The CDR3 nucleotides are TGTGCCAGCTCATCAGGGGGCTTGATGACCGGGGAGCTGTTTTTT. Amino acid sequence: CASSSGGLMTGELFF. The rearrangement links TRBV7-2 to TRBJ2-2, with 8 bases fitting TRBD1. This CDR3 has 15 amino acids. Unmatched junction bases numbered 10, after V lost 8 bases and J lost 5 bases. CDR1 and CDR2 (germline): SGHTA, FQGNSA.